One and the same sample provided the 6 T cell receptor beta chains below, sequenced in a study of CD8 T cells in Susac syndrome. When the RNA was reverse transcribed, random hexamers were used with an input of about 0.5 to 1 ug. TCRdb analysed the immunoSEQ multiplex PCR reads with MiXCR anew, one entry per CDR3 protein. The table records 150,000 or so distinct CDR3 sequences, approximately 94% of them present only once. Input material: CD4+ T cells from PBMCs. The receptors derive from a human donor with multiple sclerosis.

V and J are TRBV6-6 and TRBJ2-7; a possible D gene is TRBD2 (5 bases). CDR3 length: 11 residues. Germline CDR1 is MNHNY and CDR2 is SVGAGI (reference sequence). The CDR3 DNA follows: TGTGCATCCTACGGGAACTACGAGCAGTACTTC. Residues: CASYGNYEQYF.

V and J are TRBV12-3 or TRBV12-4 and TRBJ1-2; D is unclear. Trimming left V 3 bases short and J 3 bases short, with 5 bases between. The CDR3 covers 12 residues. The CDR3 nucleotides read TGTGCCAGCAGTTTCGACGACTATGGCTACACCTTC. Its translation: CASSFDDYGYTF.

V is TRBV7-8 and J is TRBJ2-2; TRBD2 matches at 12 bases. The CDR3 length is 14 residues. The germline V gene has CDR1 SGHVS and CDR2 FQNEAQ. The CDR3 region is CSASGRVVTGELFF. CDR3 sequence (DNA): TGTTCGGCTAGCGGGAGGGTGGTCACCGGGGAGCTGTTTTTT.

This chain uses TRBV12-3 or TRBV12-4 with TRBJ2-4; D is possibly TRBD2 (5 bases). Trimming removed 6 bases at V and 5 bases at J, with 14 bases between. The CDR3 extends over 14 amino acids. As DNA, the CDR3 is TGTGCCAGCAGCCGAGGGAATGGCCAAAACATTCAGTACTTC. Protein sequence: CASSRGNGQNIQYF.

CDR3: CASIPNRETEAFF. DNA of the CDR3: TGTGCCAGCATACCCAACAGGGAGACTGAAGCTTTCTTT. The chain uses TRBV18 and TRBJ1-1; D might be TRBD1 (6 bases). V was pared by 8 bases and J by 5 bases, with 15 bases between. Germline CDR1 KGHSH, CDR2 LQKENI. The CDR3 contains 13 residues.

CDR3 residues: CASSPKGGIPYEQYF. The CDR3 nucleotides are TGTGCCAGCAGCCCCAAGGGAGGAATTCCTTACGAGCAGTACTTC. The rearrangement links TRBV6-6 to TRBJ2-7; TRBD2 might be the D (6 bases). Germline loops: CDR1 MNHNY, CDR2 SVGAGI (reference sequence). The CDR3 runs 15 residues. V dropped 6 bases and J dropped 4 bases, with 19 bases sitting between them.